The 24 T cell receptor beta chains below were found in one sample sequenced in a study of CD4+ T cells in melanoma. Produced via immunoSEQ multiplex PCR; TCRdb's table is partial and in-frame only. The sample consists of fewer than 15,000 clones, approximately 80% of them appearing once. What was sequenced was cells from a culture (not recorded whether cultured in vitro). The receptors were sampled from a human donor with melanoma.

This sequence joins TRBV6-5 and TRBJ2-7; 7 bases are shared with TRBD1. V trimming: 6 bases; J trimming: 6 bases; junction bases outside the gene matches: 8. There are 13 residues in the CDR3. Germline CDR1 MNHEY, CDR2 SVGAGI. The CDR3 bases are TGTGCCAGCAGCCGACAGGGATTAGGCGAGCAGTACTTC. This encodes CASSRQGLGEQYF.

The gene calls are TRBV6-5 and TRBJ1-2, with 10 bases aligning to TRBD1. Germline CDR1 reads MNHEY; CDR2 reads SVGAGI. CDR3 length: 14 residues. V lost 6 bases and J lost 4; bases outside the gene matches: 5. The chain's CDR3 is CASRPTGGGYGYTF. Here the CDR3 DNA reads TGTGCCAGCAGACCGACAGGGGGCGGCTATGGCTACACCTTC.

The chain couples TRBV4-1 to TRBJ2-5; no clear D. Between the trimmed V and J ends, which lost 5 bases and 9 bases, there was a span of 13 bases. CDR3 size: 12 residues. The germline CDR1 and CDR2 sequences are MGHRA and YSYEKL. CDR3 region: CASSFLVGPQYF. The DNA of the CDR3 is TGCGCCAGCAGCTTTTTGGTCGGTCCCCAGTACTTC.

The gene calls are TRBV6-5 and TRBJ1-2; 9 positions agree with TRBD1. The CDR3 has 14 residues. J gave up 4 bases and V 4 bases, and 4 bases lay outside the gene matches. The V gene's germline CDR1 is MNHEY and CDR2 SVGAGI. For the CDR3, the DNA is TGTGCCAGCAGTTCAACGGGACAGGGCTATGGCTACACCTTC. It encodes CASSSTGQGYGYTF.

The rearrangement uses TRBV10-2 and TRBJ1-2; tentative D call: TRBD1 (6 bases). V was clipped by 6 bases and J by 13 bases, with 24 bases between them. CDR1 WSHSY and CDR2 SAAADI come from the germline V gene. The CDR3 has 14 residues. The CDR3 DNA is TGCGCCAGCAGGGAGACGGCAGGGGAAGCCCGTCTCACCTTC. Protein sequence: CASRETAGEARLTF.

This chain uses TRBV15 with TRBJ1-5; 7 bases align to TRBD1. The germline gives CDR1 LNHNV, CDR2 YYDKDF (reference sequence). With 1 base clipped from V and 8 bases from J, the junction kept 5 bases outside the gene matches. CDR3 size: 14 residues. The CDR3: CATSRALTGEPQHF. CDR3 nucleotides: TGTGCCACCAGCAGAGCCCTTACAGGGGAGCCCCAGCATTTT. Full variable domain (missing parts from reference TRBV15 and TRBJ1-5): DAMVIQNPRYQVTQFGKPVTLSCSQTLNHNVMYWYQQKSSQAPKLLFHYYDKDFNNEADTPDNFQSRRPNTSFCFLDIRSPGLGDTAMYLCATSRALTGEPQHFGDGTRLSIL.

This clone was detected once. Written as DNA, the CDR3 is TGCGCCAGCAGCTTGGACCCGCACTCCGGACAGGGAATGTATGGCTACACCTTC. Amino acids: CASSLDPHSGQGMYGYTF. The chain links TRBV5-1 to TRBJ1-2; 8 bases align to TRBD1. Per the germline V gene, CDR1 is SGHRS and CDR2 is YFSETQ. The V segment lost 0 bases and the J segment 5 bases; nucleotides outside the gene matches: 15. The CDR3 runs to 18 residues.

This chain links TRBV29-1 with TRBJ2-3; the match to TRBD2 covers 10 bases. V lost 6 bases to trimming and J lost 2 bases; unmatched junction nucleotides: 5. CDR1 SQVTM and CDR2 ANQGSEA come from the germline V gene. This CDR3 spans 14 amino acids. The CDR3 nucleotides are TGCAGCGTCACTAGCGGGGCAACCACAGATACGCAGTATTTT. It is translated as CSVTSGATTDTQYF.

The rearrangement links TRBV2 to TRBJ1-1, with D perhaps TRBD1 (6 bases). This CDR3 region has 16 residues. CDR1 and CDR2 (germline): SNHLY, FYNNEI. V was clipped by 2 bases and J by 0 bases, with 13 bases between them. The CDR3 region is CASSEYRAWVNTEAFF. Here the CDR3 DNA reads TGTGCCAGCAGTGAATACAGGGCCTGGGTGAACACTGAAGCTTTCTTT.

The chain uses TRBV5-1 and TRBJ2-7, with TRBD1 identical over 8 bases. This CDR3 spans 14 amino acids. V lost 4 bases to trimming and J lost 5 bases; unmatched junction nucleotides: 8. CDR1 SGHRS and CDR2 YFSETQ come from the germline V gene. CDR3 loop: CASSPIRDRNEQYF. The CDR3 region has the DNA TGCGCCAGCAGCCCGATCCGGGACAGGAACGAGCAGTACTTC. Full variable domain (rest looked up from reference TRBV5-1 and TRBJ2-7): KAGVTQTPRYLIKTRGQQVTLSCSPISGHRSVSWYQQTPGQGLQFLFEYFSETQRNKGNFPGRFSGRQFSNSRSEMNVSTLELGDSALYLCASSPIRDRNEQYFGPGTRLTVT.

The J gene is TRBJ2-5, the V gene TRBV6-1; 7 bases agree with TRBD2. V gave up 2 bases and J gave up 5 bases; unmatched junction bases: 11. CDR1 and CDR2 (germline): MNHNS, SASEGT. The CDR3 extends over 16 amino acids. This CDR3 reads CASSELVGQGGETQYF. In DNA form, the CDR3 reads TGTGCCAGCAGTGAATTGGTCGGGCAGGGAGGGGAGACCCAGTACTTC.

The rearrangement joins TRBV10-3 to TRBJ1-6; D call uncertain. Germline V gives CDR1 ENHRY, CDR2 SYGVKD. V lost 5 bases and J 7 bases, leaving 18 bases between the germline ends. CDR3 length: 16 residues. The CDR3: CAISYQVRSGNSPLHF. The CDR3 DNA sequence: TGTGCCATCAGTTATCAGGTTCGATCGGGAAATTCACCCCTCCACTTT.

Only one count was recorded for this clone. V usage is TRBV19 and J usage is TRBJ1-6; TRBD1 matches at 9 bases. V dropped 11 bases and J dropped 7; count of bases not matched to a gene: 12. In germline, CDR1 is LNHDA, CDR2 SQIVND (reference sequence). The CDR3 has 15 residues. CDR3 in DNA: TGTGCCTCGAAGGAGGGGACAGGGAGAAATTCACCCCTCCACTTT. It specifies CASKEGTGRNSPLHF.

The chain links TRBV5-1 to TRBJ2-2, with no clear D. Germline values: CDR1 SGHRS, CDR2 YFSETQ. The CDR3 has 13 residues. Trimming pared 2 bases from V and 7 bases from J, leaving 9 bases between. The CDR3 region has the DNA TGCGCCAGCAGCTTCGAATCATACGGGGAGCTGTTTTTT. This gives the protein CASSFESYGELFF.

The V call is TRBV4-1, the J call TRBJ2-5, with 8 bases that match TRBD2. CDR3 length: 15 residues. The junction had 9 bases not matched to a gene; V was cut back by 4 bases and J by 5 bases. CDR1 MGHRA and CDR2 YSYEKL come from the germline V gene. DNA for the CDR3: TGCGCCAGCAGCCTCGTCCCTGGACTAGCCGAGACCCAGTACTTC. It is translated as CASSLVPGLAETQYF.

This chain links TRBV5-4 with TRBJ1-2; D may be TRBD1 (5 bases). CDR1 SGHNT and CDR2 YYREEE come from the germline V gene (reference sequence). This CDR3 region has 14 residues. V shed 1 base and J shed 6 bases, with 13 bases lying between them. CDR3 loop: CASSLQGRPDGYTF. CDR3 in DNA: TGTGCCAGCAGCTTGCAGGGCCGTCCGGATGGCTACACCTTC.

The chain recombines TRBV9 with TRBJ1-2; no firm D call. Trimming removed 4 bases at V and 4 bases at J, with 14 bases between. The germline V gene has CDR1 SGDLS and CDR2 YYNGEE. The CDR3 consists of 14 residues. CDR3 protein: CASSPRRASYGYTF. The CDR3 nucleotides read TGTGCCAGCAGCCCGAGGAGGGCCAGCTATGGCTACACCTTC.

V usage is TRBV18 and J usage is TRBJ1-4, with 8 bases lining up with TRBD1. CDR1 is KGHSH, CDR2 LQKENI, per germline. V lost 4 bases to trimming and J lost 7 bases; unmatched junction nucleotides: 5. This CDR3 contains 14 residues. The CDR3 DNA reads TGTGCCAGCTCACATGGACAGGGTGGTGAAAAACTGTTTTTT. Residues: CASSHGQGGEKLFF.

This clone was recorded only once. The chain has TRBV15 and TRBJ2-3, with no clear D. V was pared by 1 base and J by 6 bases, with 14 bases between. Germline CDR1 is LNHNV and CDR2 is YYDKDF (reference sequence). CDR3 length: 15 residues. The CDR3 is CATSRVILGPDTQYF. The CDR3 DNA reads as TGTGCCACCAGCAGAGTCATTCTAGGGCCCGATACGCAGTATTTT.

The rearrangement links TRBV10-3 to TRBJ2-1; D perhaps matches TRBD1 (5 bases). Germline CDR1 reads ENHRY; CDR2 reads SYGVKD. The CDR3 covers 11 residues. Trimming removed 7 bases from V and 6 bases from J, with 7 bases in between. The DNA of the CDR3 is TGTGCCATCAAAAGGGGCAATGAGCAGTTCTTC. Amino acid sequence: CAIKRGNEQFF.

The V gene is TRBV28, the J gene TRBJ1-4, with D perhaps matching TRBD1 (5 bases). The germline V and J ends were trimmed by 7 bases and 4 bases, with 16 bases remaining between them. The CDR3 length is 15 residues. In germline, CDR1 is MDHEN, CDR2 SYDVKM. CDR3 sequence: CASNSVGQVNEKLFF. The CDR3 DNA follows: TGTGCCAGCAACTCTGTGGGGCAGGTTAATGAAAAACTGTTTTTT.

The chain recombines TRBV10-2 with TRBJ2-2; TRBD2 matches 12 bases. This CDR3 spans 15 amino acids. The J segment lost 8 bases and the V segment lost 3 bases, leaving 4 bases of the junction unmatched. CDR1 WSHSY and CDR2 SAAADI come from the germline V gene. The DNA of the CDR3 is TGCGCCAGCAGTGAACGGGGACTAGCGGGTGGGGAGCTGTTTTTT. Translation: CASSERGLAGGELFF.

This clone was observed a handful of times. This rearrangement joins TRBV5-1 to TRBJ2-1, with TRBD2 matching 10 bases. Germline assignment: CDR1 SGHRS and CDR2 YFSETQ. After removal of 1 base from V and 6 bases from J, the junction contained 7 bases not matched to a gene. The CDR3 covers 16 residues. The CDR3 DNA is TGCGCCAGCAGCTTGATGTGGGCTAGCGGGGGCAATGAGCAGTTCTTC. As protein: CASSLMWASGGNEQFF.

V usage is TRBV6-1 and J usage is TRBJ2-7; no definite D call. The CDR3 sequence is 18 residues long. Germline V gives CDR1 MNHNS, CDR2 SASEGT. With 0 bases removed from V and 0 bases from J, the gap between germline ends came to 18 bases. The CDR3 region has the DNA TGTGCCAGCAGTGAAGCTCCCCGGCTCTTCCGTGGCTCCTACGAGCAGTACTTC. Its protein is CASSEAPRLFRGSYEQYF.